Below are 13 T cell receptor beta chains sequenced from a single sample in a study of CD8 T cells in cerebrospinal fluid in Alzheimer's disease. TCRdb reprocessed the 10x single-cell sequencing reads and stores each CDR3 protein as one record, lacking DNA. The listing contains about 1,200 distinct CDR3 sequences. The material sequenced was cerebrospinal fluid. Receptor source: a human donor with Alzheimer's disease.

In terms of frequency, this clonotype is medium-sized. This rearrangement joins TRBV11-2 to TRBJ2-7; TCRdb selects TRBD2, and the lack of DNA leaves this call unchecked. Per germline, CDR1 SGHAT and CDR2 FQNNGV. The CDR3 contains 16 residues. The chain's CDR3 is CASSLGGVAGVSEQYF.

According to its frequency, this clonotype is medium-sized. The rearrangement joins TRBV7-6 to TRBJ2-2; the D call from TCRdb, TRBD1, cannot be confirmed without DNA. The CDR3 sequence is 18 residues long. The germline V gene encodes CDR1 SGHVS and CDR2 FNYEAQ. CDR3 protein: CASSLAAGQGDKAGELFF.

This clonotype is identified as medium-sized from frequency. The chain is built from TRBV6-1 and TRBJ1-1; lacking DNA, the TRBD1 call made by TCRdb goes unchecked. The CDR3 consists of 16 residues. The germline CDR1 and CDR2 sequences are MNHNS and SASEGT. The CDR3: CASSEMVQGASTEAFF.

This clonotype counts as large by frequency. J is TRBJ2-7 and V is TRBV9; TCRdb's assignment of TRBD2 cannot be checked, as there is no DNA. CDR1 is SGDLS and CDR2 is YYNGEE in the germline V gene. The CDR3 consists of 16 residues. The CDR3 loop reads CASSPSSKGSPYEQYF.

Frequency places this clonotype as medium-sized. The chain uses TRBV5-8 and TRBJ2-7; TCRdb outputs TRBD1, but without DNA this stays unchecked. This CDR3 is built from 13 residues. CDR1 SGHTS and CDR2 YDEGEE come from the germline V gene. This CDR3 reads CASSRGLGYEQYF.

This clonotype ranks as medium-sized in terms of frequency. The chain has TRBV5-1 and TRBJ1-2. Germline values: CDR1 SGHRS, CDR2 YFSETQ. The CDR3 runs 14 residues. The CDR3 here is CASSLGTANYGYTF.

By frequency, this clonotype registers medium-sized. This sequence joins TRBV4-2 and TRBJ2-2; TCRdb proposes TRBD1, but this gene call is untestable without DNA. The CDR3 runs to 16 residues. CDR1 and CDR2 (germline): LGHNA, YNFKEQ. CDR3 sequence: CASSQSGQGLSGELFF.

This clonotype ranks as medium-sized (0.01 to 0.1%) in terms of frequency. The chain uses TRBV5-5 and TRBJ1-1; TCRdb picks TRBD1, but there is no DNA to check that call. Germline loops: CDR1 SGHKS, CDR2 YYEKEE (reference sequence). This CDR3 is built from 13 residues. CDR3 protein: CASSPRVNTEAFF.

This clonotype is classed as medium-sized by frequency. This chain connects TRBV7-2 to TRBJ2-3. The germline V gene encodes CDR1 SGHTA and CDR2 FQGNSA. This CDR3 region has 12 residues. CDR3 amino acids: CASSSSTDTQYF.

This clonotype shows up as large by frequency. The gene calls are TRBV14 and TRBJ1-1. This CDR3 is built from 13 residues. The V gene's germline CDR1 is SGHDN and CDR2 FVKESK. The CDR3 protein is CASSQQFKEEAFF.

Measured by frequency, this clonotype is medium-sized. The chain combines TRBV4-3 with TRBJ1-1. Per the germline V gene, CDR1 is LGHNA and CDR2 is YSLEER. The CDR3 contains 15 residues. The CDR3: CASSQDWQMNTEAFF.

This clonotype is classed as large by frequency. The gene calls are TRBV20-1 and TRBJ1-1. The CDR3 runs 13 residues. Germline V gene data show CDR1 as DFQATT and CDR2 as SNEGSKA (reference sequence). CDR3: CSAARQMNTEAFF.

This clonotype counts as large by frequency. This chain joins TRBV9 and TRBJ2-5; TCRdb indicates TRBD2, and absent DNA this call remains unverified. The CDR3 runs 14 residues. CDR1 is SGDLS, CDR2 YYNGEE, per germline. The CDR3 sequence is CASSVVSGGETQYF.